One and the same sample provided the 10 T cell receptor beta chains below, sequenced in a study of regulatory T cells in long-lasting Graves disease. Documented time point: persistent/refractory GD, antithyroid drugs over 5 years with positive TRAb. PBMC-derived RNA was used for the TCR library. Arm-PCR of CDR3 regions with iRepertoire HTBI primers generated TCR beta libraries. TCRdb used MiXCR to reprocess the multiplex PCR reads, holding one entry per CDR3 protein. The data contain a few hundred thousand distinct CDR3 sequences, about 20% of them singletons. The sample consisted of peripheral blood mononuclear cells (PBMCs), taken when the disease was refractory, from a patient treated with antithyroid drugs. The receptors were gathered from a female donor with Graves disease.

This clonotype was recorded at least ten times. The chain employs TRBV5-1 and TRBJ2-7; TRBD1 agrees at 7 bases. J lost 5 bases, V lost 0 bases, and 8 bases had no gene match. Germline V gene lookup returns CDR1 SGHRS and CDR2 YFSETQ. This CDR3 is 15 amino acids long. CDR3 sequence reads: CASSLAGTAIDEQYF. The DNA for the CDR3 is TGCGCCAGCAGCTTGGCCGGGACAGCTATCGACGAGCAGTACTTC.

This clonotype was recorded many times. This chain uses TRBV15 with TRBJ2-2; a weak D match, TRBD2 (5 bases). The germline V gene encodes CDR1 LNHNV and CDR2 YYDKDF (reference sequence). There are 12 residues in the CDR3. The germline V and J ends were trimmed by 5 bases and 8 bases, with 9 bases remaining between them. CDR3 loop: CATSATRGELFF. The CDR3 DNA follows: TGTGCCACCAGCGCTACTAGGGGGGAGCTGTTTTTT.

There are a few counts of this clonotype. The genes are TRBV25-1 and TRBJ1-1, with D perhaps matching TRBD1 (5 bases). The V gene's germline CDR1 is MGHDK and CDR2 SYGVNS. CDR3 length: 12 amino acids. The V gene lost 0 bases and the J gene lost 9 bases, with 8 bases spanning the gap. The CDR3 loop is CASSEYGGKAFF. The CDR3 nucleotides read TGTGCCAGCAGTGAATATGGGGGGAAAGCTTTCTTT.

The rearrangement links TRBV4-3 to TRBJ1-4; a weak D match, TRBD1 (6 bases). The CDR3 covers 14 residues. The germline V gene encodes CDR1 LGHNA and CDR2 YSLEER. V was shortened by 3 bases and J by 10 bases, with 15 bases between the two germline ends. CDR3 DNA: TGCGCCAGCAGCCAGATGGGGGCCAGCGGAAAACTGTTTTTT. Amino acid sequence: CASSQMGASGKLFF.

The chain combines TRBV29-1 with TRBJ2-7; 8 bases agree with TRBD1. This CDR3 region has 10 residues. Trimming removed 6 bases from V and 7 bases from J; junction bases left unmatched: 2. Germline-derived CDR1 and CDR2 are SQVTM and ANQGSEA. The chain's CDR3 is CSVGQAEQYF. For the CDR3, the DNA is TGCAGCGTGGGACAGGCGGAGCAGTACTTC.

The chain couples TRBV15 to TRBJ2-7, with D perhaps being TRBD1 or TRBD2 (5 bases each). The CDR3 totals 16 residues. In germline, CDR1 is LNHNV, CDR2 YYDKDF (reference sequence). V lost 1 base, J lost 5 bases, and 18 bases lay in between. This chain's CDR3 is CATSRGGTPKGNEQYF. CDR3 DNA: TGTGCCACCAGCAGAGGAGGGACCCCAAAAGGAAACGAGCAGTACTTC. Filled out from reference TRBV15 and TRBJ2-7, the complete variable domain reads DAMVIQNPRYQVTQFGKPVTLSCSQTLNHNVMYWYQQKSSQAPKLLFHYYDKDFNNEADTPDNFQSRRPNTSFCFLDIRSPGLGDTAMYLCATSRGGTPKGNEQYFGPGTRLTVT.

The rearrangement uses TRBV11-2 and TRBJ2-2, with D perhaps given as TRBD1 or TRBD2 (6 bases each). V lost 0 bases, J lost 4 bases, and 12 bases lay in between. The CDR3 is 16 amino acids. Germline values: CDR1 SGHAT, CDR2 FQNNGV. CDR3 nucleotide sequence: TGTGCCAGCAGCTTAGATCGAAGGGGGGTCACCGGGGAGCTGTTTTTT. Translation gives CASSLDRRGVTGELFF.

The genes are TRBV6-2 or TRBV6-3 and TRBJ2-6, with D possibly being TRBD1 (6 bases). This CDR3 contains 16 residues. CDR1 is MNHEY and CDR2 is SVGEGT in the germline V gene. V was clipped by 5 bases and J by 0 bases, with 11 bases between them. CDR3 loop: CASSETGYSGANVLTF. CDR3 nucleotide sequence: TGTGCCAGCAGTGAGACAGGTTACTCTGGGGCCAACGTCCTGACTTTC.

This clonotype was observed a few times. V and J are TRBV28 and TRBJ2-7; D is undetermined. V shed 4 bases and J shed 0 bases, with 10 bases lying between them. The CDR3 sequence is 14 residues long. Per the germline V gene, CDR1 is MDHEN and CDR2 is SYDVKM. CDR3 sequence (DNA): TGTGCCAGCAGTTCATTTCGGAGCTCCTACGAGCAGTACTTC. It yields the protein CASSSFRSSYEQYF.

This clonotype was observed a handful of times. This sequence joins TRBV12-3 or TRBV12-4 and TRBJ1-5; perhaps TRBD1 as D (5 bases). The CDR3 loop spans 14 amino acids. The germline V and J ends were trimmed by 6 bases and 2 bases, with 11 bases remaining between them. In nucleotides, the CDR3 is TGTGCCAGCAGGGGGCTCTCTGGCAATCAGCCCCAGCATTTT. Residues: CASRGLSGNQPQHF.